This TCR beta chain came from a study of post-analysis software for immune sequencing data. In its sample, this clonotype was seen once. Its antigen is not identified. Carried by the TCR beta cDNA libraries were unique molecular identifiers. The yield from roughly 1 to 10 million T cells was around 500,000 cDNA molecules in total. TCRdb processed the PCR reads anew with MiXCR; each CDR3 protein has one entry. Among about 540,000 distinct CDR3 sequences listed, approximately 31% were seen once. Study-wide results and limits: Compared with controls, patients had more of about 5 TRBV segments, including TRBV5-6, TRBV5-1 and TRBV20-1.

V dropped 11 bases and J dropped 5; count of bases not matched to a gene: 8. CDR3 size: 14 residues. Germline values: CDR1 LGHNA, CDR2 YNFKEQ. This sequence joins TRBV4-2 and TRBJ2-1; 11 bases are shared with TRBD2. Sequencing was performed on blood. The TCR was taken from a girl aged 2 to 17 with multiple sclerosis. CDR3 nucleotide sequence: TGTGCCTCGGCGGGACTAGCGGAACACAATGAGCAGTTCTTC. It translates to CASAGLAEHNEQFF.